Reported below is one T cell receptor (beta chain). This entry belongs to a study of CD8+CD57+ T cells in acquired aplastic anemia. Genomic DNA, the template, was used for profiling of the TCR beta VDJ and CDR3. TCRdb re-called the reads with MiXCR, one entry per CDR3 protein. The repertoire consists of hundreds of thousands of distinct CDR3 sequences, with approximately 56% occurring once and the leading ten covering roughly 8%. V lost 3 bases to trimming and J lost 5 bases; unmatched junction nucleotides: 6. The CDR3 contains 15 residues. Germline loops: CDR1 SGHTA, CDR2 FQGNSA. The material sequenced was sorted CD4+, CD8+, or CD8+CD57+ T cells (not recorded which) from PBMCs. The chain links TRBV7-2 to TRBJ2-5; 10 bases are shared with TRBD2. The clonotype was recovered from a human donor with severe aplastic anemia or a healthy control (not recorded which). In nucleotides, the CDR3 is TGTGCCAGCAGCTTGGGACTAGCGCGAGGGGAGACCCAGTACTTC. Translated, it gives CASSLGLARGETQYF.